A selection of T cell receptor beta chains follows, all from one sample in a study of blood T cell repertoires in COVID-19. Clones were read by immunoSEQ multiplex PCR, and TCRdb kept only the in-frame ones, dropping some. The repertoire holds roughly 70,000 clones, with roughly four fifths as singletons. Sequencing was carried out using peripheral blood. The receptors were sampled from a woman aged 60-75 years with acute or convalescent COVID-19. The CDR3 runs from the conserved cysteine through the conserved F or W. A D gene is named only where the DNA matches it firmly. Clone sizes are given selectively: once, few, many, or a class where the clone is expanded.

clone_size,j_call,v_call,d_call,cdr3_aa,cdr3_nt
few,TRBJ2-7,TRBV3-1/TRBV3-2,.,CASSQTWRSRGTYEQYF,TGTGCCAGCAGCCAAACCTGGAGGTCCCGGGGGACCTACGAGCAGTACTTC
.,TRBJ2-4,TRBV10-2,TRBD1,CASRTQGMGNIQYF,TGCGCCAGCAGAACACAGGGGATGGGGAACATTCAGTACTTC
.,TRBJ1-2,TRBV20-1,.,CSAPREGSYTF,TGCAGTGCACCCAGGGAGGGAAGCTACACCTTC
.,TRBJ1-2,TRBV5-4,TRBD1,CASSGSTGSYGYTF,TGTGCCAGCAGCGGTTCGACAGGGAGCTATGGCTACACCTTC
.,TRBJ1-2,TRBV5-1,TRBD1,CASSFGTGSYGYTF,TGCGCCAGCAGCTTTGGGACAGGGAGCTATGGCTACACCTTC
.,TRBJ1-2,TRBV29-1,.,CSVEVVYRSSYGYTF,TGCAGCGTTGAAGTAGTCTACAGGTCCAGCTATGGCTACACCTTC
.,TRBJ1-2,TRBV6-5,.,CACHRDSRYGYTF,TGTGCCTGCCACCGGGACTCAAGATATGGCTACACCTTC
.,TRBJ1-2,TRBV6-2/TRBV6-3,.,CASSSQGNFAGYTF,TGTGCCAGCAGCTCACAGGGTAACTTCGCTGGCTACACCTTC
.,TRBJ2-3,TRBV19,TRBD2,CASSRRLAGGSDTQYF,TGTGCCAGTAGCCGTCGACTAGCGGGAGGGTCAGATACGCAGTATTTT
few,TRBJ2-1,TRBV20-1,.,CSARPLAEQFF,TGCAGTGCTAGACCCCTCGCGGAGCAGTTCTTC
.,TRBJ2-3,TRBV4-1,TRBD1,CASSQTGGVFLDTQYF,TGCGCCAGCAGCCAAACAGGGGGCGTCTTTCTAGATACGCAGTATTTT
.,TRBJ1-2,TRBV29-1,.,CSVTGSYGYTF,TGCAGCGTTACAGGGTCCTATGGCTACACCTTC
.,TRBJ2-2,TRBV6-4,.,CASRPEEDAGELFF,TGTGCCAGCAGACCCGAGGAGGATGCCGGGGAGCTGTTTTTT
once,TRBJ1-1,TRBV5-1,.,CASNEGQNMNTEAFF,TGCGCCAGCAACGAAGGACAGAACATGAACACTGAAGCTTTCTTT
.,TRBJ2-1,TRBV5-1,TRBD1,CASSPTGPYNEQFF,TGCGCCAGCAGCCCGACAGGGCCATACAATGAGCAGTTCTTC
.,TRBJ2-5,TRBV29-1,TRBD2,CSVGLAGLGDQYF,TGCAGCGTGGGACTAGCGGGGCTCGGGGACCAGTACTTC
.,TRBJ2-7,TRBV2,TRBD1,CASSIGQGTTYEQYF,TGTGCCAGCAGTATTGGACAGGGAACCACCTACGAGCAGTACTTC
once,TRBJ1-2,TRBV14,TRBD1,CASSRMTGGLGYTF,TGTGCCAGCAGCCGAATGACAGGGGGCCTTGGCTACACCTTC
.,TRBJ1-5,TRBV7-3,.,CASSLGVPQPGDHRHGNQPQHF,TGTGCCAGCAGCTTAGGAGTTCCCCAGCCGGGGGACCACAGGCACGGCAATCAGCCCCAGCATTTT
.,TRBJ2-5,TRBV2,.,CASIRQDAYQETQYF,TGTGCCAGCATTAGACAGGACGCTTACCAAGAGACCCAGTACTTC
.,TRBJ1-2,TRBV12-3/TRBV12-4,.,CASSSSSGDGYTF,TGTGCCAGCAGTTCCTCCTCAGGGGACGGCTACACCTTC
once,TRBJ2-7,TRBV6-5,.,CASSSRGYEQYF,TGTGCCAGCAGTTCCCGCGGCTACGAGCAGTACTTC
few,TRBJ1-6,TRBV5-1,.,CASSLTVSNSPLHF,TGCGCCAGCAGTCTGACAGTATCGAATTCACCCCTCCACTTT
.,TRBJ2-3,TRBV7-6,.,CASSLGPGDTQYF,TGTGCCAGCAGCTTAGGGCCCGGGGATACGCAGTATTTT
.,TRBJ2-7,TRBV5-1,.,CASSLTGKTSSYEQYF,TGCGCCAGCAGCTTGACGGGGAAGACGTCCTCCTACGAGCAGTACTTC
.,TRBJ1-4,TRBV19,TRBD1,CASRGTEGEKLFF,TGTGCCAGTAGGGGGACAGAAGGCGAAAAACTGTTTTTT
.,TRBJ1-2,TRBV5-6,.,CASSLAPTSNYGYTF,TGTGCCAGCAGCTTGGCCCCGACATCTAACTATGGCTACACCTTC
.,TRBJ1-5,TRBV30,TRBD1,CAWSAGRGNQPQHF,TGTGCCTGGAGTGCCGGCAGGGGGAATCAGCCCCAGCATTTT
.,TRBJ1-5,TRBV28,.,CASSPRDTRYSNQPQHF,TGTGCCAGCAGTCCCCGGGACACGCGGTATAGCAATCAGCCCCAGCATTTT
once,TRBJ1-1,TRBV30,.,CAWRSGRKNTEAFF,TGTGCCTGGAGATCAGGGCGGAAGAACACTGAAGCTTTCTTT
.,TRBJ1-2,TRBV2,TRBD1,CASSAWDRGHVWGYTF,TGTGCCAGCAGTGCATGGGACAGGGGTCACGTCTGGGGCTACACCTTC
.,TRBJ1-2,TRBV5-4,TRBD1,CASSTGQAYGYTF,TGTGCCAGCAGCACTGGACAGGCCTATGGCTACACCTTC
.,TRBJ1-3,TRBV2,.,CASSTSTTGHSGNTIYF,TGTGCCAGCAGTACCTCTACGACAGGCCACTCTGGAAACACCATATATTTT
.,TRBJ1-2,TRBV28,TRBD1,CASRDRANYGYTF,TGTGCCAGCAGGGACAGGGCCAACTATGGCTACACCTTC
.,TRBJ1-1,TRBV29-1,TRBD1,CSGYTGGNTEAFF,TGCAGCGGTTACACAGGGGGGAACACTGAAGCTTTCTTT
.,TRBJ2-1,TRBV7-3,TRBD2,CASSLALAGANEQFF,TGTGCCAGCAGCTTAGCACTAGCGGGCGCCAATGAGCAGTTCTTC
.,TRBJ2-1,TRBV2,.,CASRTSYAGNEQFF,TGTGCCAGCAGGACATCTTACGCGGGCAATGAGCAGTTCTTC
.,TRBJ2-2,TRBV4-1,TRBD2,CASSQAPLAGYGDGELFF,TGCGCCAGCAGCCAAGCCCCACTAGCGGGATATGGGGACGGGGAGCTGTTTTTT
few,TRBJ1-1,TRBV19,.,CASSRFMGAGVNTEAFF,TGTGCCAGTAGCCGGTTTATGGGGGCAGGGGTGAACACTGAAGCTTTCTTT
.,TRBJ2-7,TRBV28,.,CASSLRGPPYEQYF,TGTGCCAGCAGTTTAAGGGGCCCCCCTTACGAGCAGTACTTC
.,TRBJ2-3,TRBV7-8,TRBD2,CASSPRLAVRTDTQYF,TGTGCCAGCAGCCCCCGGCTAGCGGTTCGCACAGATACGCAGTATTTT
few,TRBJ2-1,TRBV7-3,TRBD2,CASSLISGSQDEQFF,TGTGCCAGCAGCTTAATAAGCGGGAGTCAGGATGAGCAGTTCTTC
once,TRBJ2-1,TRBV6-5,TRBD1,CASSSGGTPYNEQFF,TGTGCCAGCAGTTCAGGGGGCACCCCGTACAATGAGCAGTTCTTC